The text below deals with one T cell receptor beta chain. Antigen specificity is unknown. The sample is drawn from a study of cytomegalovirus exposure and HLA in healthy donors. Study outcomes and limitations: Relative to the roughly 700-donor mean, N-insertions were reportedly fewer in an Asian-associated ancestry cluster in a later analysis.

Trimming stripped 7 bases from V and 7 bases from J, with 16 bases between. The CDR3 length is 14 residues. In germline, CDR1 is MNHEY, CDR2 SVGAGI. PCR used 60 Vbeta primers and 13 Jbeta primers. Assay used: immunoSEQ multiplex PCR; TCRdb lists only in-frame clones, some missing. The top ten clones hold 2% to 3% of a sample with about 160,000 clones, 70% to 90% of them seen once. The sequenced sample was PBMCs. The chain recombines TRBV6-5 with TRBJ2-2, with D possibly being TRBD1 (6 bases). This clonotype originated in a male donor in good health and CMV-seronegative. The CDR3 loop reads CASKEPGQHGELFF. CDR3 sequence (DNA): TGTGCCAGCAAAGAACCTGGACAGCACGGGGAGCTGTTTTTT.